The entry below describes one TCR beta chain. These data originate in a study of blood T cell repertoires in COVID-19. Study overall: Sources were T cells, B-cell-depleted T cells, or PBMCs; the material itself was cDNA or gDNA.

Measured with immunoSEQ multiplex PCR; TCRdb has only the in-frame clones, and not every one. In the table there are about 97,000 clones, around 90% of which are singletons. Source material: peripheral blood. This TCR derives from a man younger than 30 with acute or convalescent COVID-19.

The CDR3 DNA sequence: TGTGCCAGCAGAAGGGACAGTCAGGAGACCCAGTACTTC. Translation gives CASRRDSQETQYF. V usage is TRBV2 and J usage is TRBJ2-5, with TRBD1 matching 7 bases. The trim removed 6 bases at V and 5 bases at J, leaving 6 bases unmatched. Germline values: CDR1 SNHLY, CDR2 FYNNEI. The CDR3 sequence is 13 residues long.